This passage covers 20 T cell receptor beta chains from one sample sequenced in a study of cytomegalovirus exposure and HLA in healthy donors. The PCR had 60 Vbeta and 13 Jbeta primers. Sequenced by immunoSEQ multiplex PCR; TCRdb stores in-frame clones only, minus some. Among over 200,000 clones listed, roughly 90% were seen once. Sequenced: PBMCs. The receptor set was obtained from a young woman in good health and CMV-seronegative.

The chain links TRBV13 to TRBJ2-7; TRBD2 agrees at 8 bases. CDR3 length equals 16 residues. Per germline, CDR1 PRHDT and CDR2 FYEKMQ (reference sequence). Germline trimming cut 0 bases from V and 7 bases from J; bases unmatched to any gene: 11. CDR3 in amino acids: CASSLGLAGPLGEQYF. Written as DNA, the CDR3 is TGTGCCAGCAGCTTAGGATTAGCGGGGCCCTTAGGGGAGCAGTACTTC.

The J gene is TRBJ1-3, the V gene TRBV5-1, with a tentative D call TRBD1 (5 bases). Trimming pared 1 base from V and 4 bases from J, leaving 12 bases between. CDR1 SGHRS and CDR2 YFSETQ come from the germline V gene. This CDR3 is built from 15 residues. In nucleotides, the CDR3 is TGCGCCAGCAGCTTGATAGCAGGGTTCGGAAACACCATATATTTT. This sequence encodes CASSLIAGFGNTIYF.

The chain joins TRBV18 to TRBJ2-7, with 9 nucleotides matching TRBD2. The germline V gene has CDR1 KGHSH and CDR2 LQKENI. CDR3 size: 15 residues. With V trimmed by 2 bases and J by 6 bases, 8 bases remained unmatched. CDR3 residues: CASSPSSGTFAEQYF. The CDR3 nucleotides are TGTGCCAGCTCACCATCTAGCGGGACCTTTGCCGAGCAGTACTTC.

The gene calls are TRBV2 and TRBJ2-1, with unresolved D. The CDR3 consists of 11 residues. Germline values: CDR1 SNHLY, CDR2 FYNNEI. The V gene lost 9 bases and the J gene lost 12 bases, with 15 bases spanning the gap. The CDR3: CASAPEWRQFF. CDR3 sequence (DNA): TGTGCCAGTGCCCCGGAGTGGCGGCAGTTCTTC.

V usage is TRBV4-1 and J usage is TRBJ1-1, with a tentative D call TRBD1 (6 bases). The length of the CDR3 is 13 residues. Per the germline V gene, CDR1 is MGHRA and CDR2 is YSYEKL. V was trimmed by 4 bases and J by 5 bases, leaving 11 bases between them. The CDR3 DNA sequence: TGCGCCAGCAGCCCAGGGGTGGGGACTGAAGCTTTCTTT. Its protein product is CASSPGVGTEAFF.

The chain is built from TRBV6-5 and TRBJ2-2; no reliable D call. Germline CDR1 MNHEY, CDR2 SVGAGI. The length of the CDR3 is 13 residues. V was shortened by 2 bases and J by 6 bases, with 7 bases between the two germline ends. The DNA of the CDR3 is TGTGCCAGCAGTTACGAGCGTCCCGGGGAGCTGTTTTTT. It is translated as CASSYERPGELFF.

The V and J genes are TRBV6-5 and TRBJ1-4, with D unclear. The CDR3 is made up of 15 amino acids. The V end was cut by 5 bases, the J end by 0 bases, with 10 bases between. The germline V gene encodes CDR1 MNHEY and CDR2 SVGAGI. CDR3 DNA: TGTGCCAGCAGTCCGACCGGGACAACTAATGAAAAACTGTTTTTT. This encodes CASSPTGTTNEKLFF.

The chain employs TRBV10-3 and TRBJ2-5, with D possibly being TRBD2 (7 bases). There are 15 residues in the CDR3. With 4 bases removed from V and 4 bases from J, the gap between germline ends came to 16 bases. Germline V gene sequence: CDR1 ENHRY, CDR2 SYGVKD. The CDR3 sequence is CAISGGLRGLETQYF. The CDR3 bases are TGTGCCATCAGTGGGGGGCTGCGGGGGCTAGAGACCCAGTACTTC.

In DNA form, the CDR3 reads TGTGCCAGCAGCCGGGGACAGGGGAGGGAGGAGACCCAGTACTTC. It is translated as CASSRGQGREETQYF. This sequence joins TRBV4-2 and TRBJ2-5; 10 bases fit TRBD1. Trimming at V came to 4 bases and at J to 5 bases, leaving 7 bases not matched to a gene. The CDR3 totals 15 residues. Germline CDR1 LGHNA, CDR2 YNFKEQ.

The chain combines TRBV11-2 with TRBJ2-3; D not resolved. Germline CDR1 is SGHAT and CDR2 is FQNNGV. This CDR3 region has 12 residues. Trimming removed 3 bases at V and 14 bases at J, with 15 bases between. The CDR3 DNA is TGTGCCAGCAGCTTCTCCAGACCTGAGCGGTATTTT. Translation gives CASSFSRPERYF.

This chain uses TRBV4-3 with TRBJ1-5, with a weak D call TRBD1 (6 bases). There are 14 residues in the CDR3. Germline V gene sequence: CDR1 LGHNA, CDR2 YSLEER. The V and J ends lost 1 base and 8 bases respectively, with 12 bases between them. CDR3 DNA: TGCGCCAGCAGCCAAGTAAAACAGGGTGAGCCCCAGCATTTT. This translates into CASSQVKQGEPQHF.

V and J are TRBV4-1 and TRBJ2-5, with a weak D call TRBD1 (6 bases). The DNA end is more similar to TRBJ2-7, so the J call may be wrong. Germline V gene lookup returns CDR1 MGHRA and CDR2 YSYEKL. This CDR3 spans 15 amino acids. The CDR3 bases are TGCGCCAGCAGCCAAGATCACAGGGCTGCCTACGAGCAGTACTTC. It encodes CASSQDHRAAYEQYF.

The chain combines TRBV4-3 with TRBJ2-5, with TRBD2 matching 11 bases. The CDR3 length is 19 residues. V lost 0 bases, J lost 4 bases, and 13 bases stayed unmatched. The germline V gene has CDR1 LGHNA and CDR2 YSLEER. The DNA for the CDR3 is TGCGCCAGCAGCCAAGATGAGAGGACTAGCGGGCCGCCCCGAGAGACCCAGTACTTC. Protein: CASSQDERTSGPPRETQYF.

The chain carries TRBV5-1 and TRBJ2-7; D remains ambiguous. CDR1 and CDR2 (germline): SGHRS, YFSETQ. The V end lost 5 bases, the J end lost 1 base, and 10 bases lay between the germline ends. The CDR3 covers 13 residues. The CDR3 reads CASSQDTSYEQYF. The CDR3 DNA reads TGCGCCAGCAGTCAAGACACATCCTACGAGCAGTACTTC.

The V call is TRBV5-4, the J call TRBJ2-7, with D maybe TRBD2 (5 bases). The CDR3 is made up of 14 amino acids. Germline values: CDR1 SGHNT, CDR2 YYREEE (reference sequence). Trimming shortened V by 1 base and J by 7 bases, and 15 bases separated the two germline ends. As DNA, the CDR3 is TGTGCCAGCAGCTTGCGTGCCCCCCCGGGGGAGCAGTACTTC. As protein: CASSLRAPPGEQYF.

CDR3 in amino acids: CASWGGLEQFF. CDR3 DNA: TGTGCCAGCTGGGGGGGCTTGGAGCAGTTCTTC. This chain joins TRBV6-5 and TRBJ2-1; maybe TRBD2 (7 bases). The CDR3 has 11 residues. Germline V lookup: CDR1 MNHEY, CDR2 SVGAGI. V was shortened by 8 bases and J by 10 bases, with 12 bases between the two germline ends.

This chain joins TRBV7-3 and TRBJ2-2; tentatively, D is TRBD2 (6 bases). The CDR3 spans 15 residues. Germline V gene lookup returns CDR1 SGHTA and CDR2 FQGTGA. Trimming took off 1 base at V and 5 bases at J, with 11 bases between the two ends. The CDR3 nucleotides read TGTGCCAGCAGCTTAATTACTAGCCAAACCGGGGAGCTGTTTTTT. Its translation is CASSLITSQTGELFF.

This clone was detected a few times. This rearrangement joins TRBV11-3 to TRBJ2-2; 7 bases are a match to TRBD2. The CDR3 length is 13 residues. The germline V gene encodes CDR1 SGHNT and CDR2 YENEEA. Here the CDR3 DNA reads TGTGCTAGTGGGAGGGATGACACCGGGGAGCTGTTTTTT. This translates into CASGRDDTGELFF.

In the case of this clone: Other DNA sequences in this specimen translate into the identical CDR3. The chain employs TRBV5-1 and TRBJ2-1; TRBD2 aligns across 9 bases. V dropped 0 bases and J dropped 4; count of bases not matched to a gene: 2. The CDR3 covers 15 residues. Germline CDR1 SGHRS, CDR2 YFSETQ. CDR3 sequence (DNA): TGCGCCAGCAGCTTGGTGACTAGCGGATACAATGAGCAGTTCTTC. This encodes CASSLVTSGYNEQFF. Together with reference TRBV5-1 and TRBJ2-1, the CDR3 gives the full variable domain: KAGVTQTPRYLIKTRGQQVTLSCSPISGHRSVSWYQQTPGQGLQFLFEYFSETQRNKGNFPGRFSGRQFSNSRSEMNVSTLELGDSALYLCASSLVTSGYNEQFFGPGTRLTVL.

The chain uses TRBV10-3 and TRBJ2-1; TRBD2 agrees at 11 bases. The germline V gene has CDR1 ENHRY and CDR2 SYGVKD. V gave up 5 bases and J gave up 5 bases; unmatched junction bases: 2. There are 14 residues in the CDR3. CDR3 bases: TGTGCCATCAGTATACTAGCGGGGGACAATGAGCAGTTCTTC. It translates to CAISILAGDNEQFF.